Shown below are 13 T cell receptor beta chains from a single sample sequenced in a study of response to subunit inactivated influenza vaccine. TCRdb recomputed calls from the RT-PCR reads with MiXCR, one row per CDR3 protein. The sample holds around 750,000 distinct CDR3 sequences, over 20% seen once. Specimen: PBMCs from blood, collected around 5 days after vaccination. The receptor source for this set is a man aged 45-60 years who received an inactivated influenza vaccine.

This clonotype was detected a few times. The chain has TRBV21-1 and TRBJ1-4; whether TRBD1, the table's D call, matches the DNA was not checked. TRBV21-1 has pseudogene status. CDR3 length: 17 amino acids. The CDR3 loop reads CASSNHGSGPYTEKLFF. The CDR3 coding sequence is TGTGCCAGCAGCAACCACGGGTCCGGGCCGTATACGGAAAAACTGTTTTTT.

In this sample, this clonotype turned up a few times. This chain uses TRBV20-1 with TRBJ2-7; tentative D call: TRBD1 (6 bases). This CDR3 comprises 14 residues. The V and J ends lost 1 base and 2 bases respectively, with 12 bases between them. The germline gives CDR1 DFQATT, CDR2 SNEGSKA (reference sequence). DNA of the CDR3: TGCAGTGCTAGAGTTTTGGGACATACCTACGAGCAGTACTTC. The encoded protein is CSARVLGHTYEQYF.

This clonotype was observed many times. CDR3: CASSTGQNTGELFF. The CDR3 coding sequence is TGCGCCAGCAGCACGGGACAAAACACCGGGGAGCTGTTTTTT. This chain connects TRBV5-1 to TRBJ2-2; D may be TRBD1 (6 bases). The CDR3 is 14 amino acids. V lost 4 bases to trimming and J lost 2 bases, with 9 bases between them. Germline V lookup: CDR1 SGHRS, CDR2 YFSETQ.

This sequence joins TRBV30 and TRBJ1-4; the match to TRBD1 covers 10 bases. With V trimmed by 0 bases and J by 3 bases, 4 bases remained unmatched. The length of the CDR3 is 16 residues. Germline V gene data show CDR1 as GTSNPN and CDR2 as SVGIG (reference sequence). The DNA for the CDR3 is TGTGCCTGGAGTGTAAGAGGGACAGGGGCTAATGAAAAACTGTTTTTT. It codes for CAWSVRGTGANEKLFF.

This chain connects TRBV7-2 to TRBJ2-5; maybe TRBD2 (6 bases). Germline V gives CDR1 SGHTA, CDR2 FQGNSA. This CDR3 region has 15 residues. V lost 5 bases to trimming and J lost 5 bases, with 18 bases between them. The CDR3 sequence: CASSHAGEVGETQYF. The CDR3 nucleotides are TGTGCCAGCAGCCACGCCGGGGAGGTTGGTGAGACCCAGTACTTC.

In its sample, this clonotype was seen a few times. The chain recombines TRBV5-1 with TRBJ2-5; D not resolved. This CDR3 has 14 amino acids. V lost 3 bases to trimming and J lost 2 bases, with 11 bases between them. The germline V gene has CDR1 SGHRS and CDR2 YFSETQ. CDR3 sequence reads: CASSSSSKQETQYF. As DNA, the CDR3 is TGCGCCAGCAGCTCGTCCAGTAAACAAGAGACCCAGTACTTC.

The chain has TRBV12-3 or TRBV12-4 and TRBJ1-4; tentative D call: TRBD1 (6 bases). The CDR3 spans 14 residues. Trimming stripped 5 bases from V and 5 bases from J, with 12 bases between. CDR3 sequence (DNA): TGTGCCAGCAGTAAGGGACACGAAAATGAAAAACTGTTTTTT. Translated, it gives CASSKGHENEKLFF.

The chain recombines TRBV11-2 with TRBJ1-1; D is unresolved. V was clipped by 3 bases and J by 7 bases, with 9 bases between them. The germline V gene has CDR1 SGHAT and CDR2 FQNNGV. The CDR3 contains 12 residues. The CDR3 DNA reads TGTGCCAGCAGCTTTAGAACCAATGAAGCTTTCTTT. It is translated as CASSFRTNEAFF.

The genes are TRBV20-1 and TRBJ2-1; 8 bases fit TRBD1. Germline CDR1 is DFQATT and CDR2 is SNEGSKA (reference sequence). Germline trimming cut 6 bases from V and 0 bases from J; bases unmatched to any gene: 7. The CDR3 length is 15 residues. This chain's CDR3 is CSAASGTGSYNEQFF. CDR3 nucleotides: TGCAGTGCCGCAAGTGGGACAGGCTCCTACAATGAGCAGTTCTTC.

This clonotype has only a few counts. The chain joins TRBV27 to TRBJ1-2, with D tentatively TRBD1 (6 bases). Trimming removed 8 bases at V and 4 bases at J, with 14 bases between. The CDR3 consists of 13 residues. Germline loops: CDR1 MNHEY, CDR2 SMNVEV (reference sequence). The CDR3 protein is CASAFTGFYGYTF. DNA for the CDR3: TGTGCCAGCGCCTTTACAGGGTTCTATGGCTACACCTTC.

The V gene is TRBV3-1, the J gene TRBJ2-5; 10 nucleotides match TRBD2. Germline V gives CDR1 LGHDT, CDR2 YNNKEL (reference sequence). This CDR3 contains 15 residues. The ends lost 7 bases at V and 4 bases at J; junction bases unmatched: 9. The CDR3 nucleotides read TGTGCCAGCACCAGAATAGCGGGAGGAGGAGAGACCCAGTACTTC. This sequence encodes CASTRIAGGGETQYF.

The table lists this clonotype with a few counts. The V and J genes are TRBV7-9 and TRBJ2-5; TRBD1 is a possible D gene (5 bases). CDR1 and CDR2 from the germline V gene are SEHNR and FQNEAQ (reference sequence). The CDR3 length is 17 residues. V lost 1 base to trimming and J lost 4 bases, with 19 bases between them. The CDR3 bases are TGTGCCAGCAGCTTAGTGGGTTCAGGGCCGATCGGAGAGACCCAGTACTTC. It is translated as CASSLVGSGPIGETQYF.

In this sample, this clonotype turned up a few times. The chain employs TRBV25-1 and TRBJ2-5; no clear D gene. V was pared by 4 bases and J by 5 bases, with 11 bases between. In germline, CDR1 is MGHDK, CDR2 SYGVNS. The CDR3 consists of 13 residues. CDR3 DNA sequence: TGTGCCAGCAGTGGACTCATAGATGAGACCCAGTACTTC. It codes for CASSGLIDETQYF.